These 28 T cell receptor beta chains were sequenced from one sample in a study of CD8+ T cells in alopecia areata (dated by TCRdb to the late 2010s). Receptors were amplified or captured by the immunoSEQ multiplex PCR assay. To provide template for TCR sequencing, every sample had RNA extracted and reverse transcribed into cDNA. In its TCRdb copy, this immuneACCESS table keeps in-frame sequences only and misses some clones. Where compared with another copy, unresolved V genes explain less than half of these, and the others have no known cause. In all, the sample holds roughly 210,000 clones, and approximately 45% of those were seen once. The ten largest clones take up around 3% of the sample. Read against the paper, the sample's treatment or condition label means: oral pan-JAK inhibitor, 5-10 mg twice daily. The source material was CD4+ T cells sorted from blood, sampled at roughly week 36, from a patient treated with tofacitinib. Receptor source: a human donor with alopecia areata.

Ten or more counts support this clone. V usage is TRBV6-1 and J usage is TRBJ2-4; no clear D. The germline V gene encodes CDR1 MNHNS and CDR2 SASEGT. The CDR3 spans 15 residues. Trimming cost V 4 bases and J 0 bases, with 10 bases left between them. CDR3 sequence reads: CASSARPQAKNIQYF. CDR3 DNA: TGTGCCAGCAGTGCTCGACCTCAAGCCAAAAACATTCAGTACTTC.

In its sample, this clone was seen once. V and J are TRBV6-1 and TRBJ2-5; D is perhaps TRBD2 (6 bases). V was pared by 6 bases and J by 10 bases, with 24 bases between. Germline V CDR1 and CDR2: MNHNS, SASEGT. This CDR3 comprises 15 residues. Written as DNA, the CDR3 is TGTGCCAGCAGCCTGGATGGAGGAGGGACGAGGGGCCAGTACTTC. Translated, it gives CASSLDGGGTRGQYF.

This chain joins TRBV29-1 and TRBJ2-5; 7 nucleotides line up with TRBD2. The CDR3 totals 12 residues. V shed 3 bases and J 7 bases; nucleotides not matched to a gene: 5. Germline CDR1 is SQVTM and CDR2 is ANQGSEA. The CDR3 reads CSVEAGDGTQYF. DNA of the CDR3: TGCAGCGTTGAGGCGGGGGACGGGACCCAGTACTTC.

The chain carries TRBV29-1 and TRBJ1-2; the D gene is possibly TRBD1 (5 bases). Trimming pared 0 bases from V and 6 bases from J, leaving 8 bases between. Germline CDR1 reads SQVTM; CDR2 reads ANQGSEA. The CDR3 is made up of 12 amino acids. The CDR3 DNA is TGCAGCGTTGAAGATTTGGGGGATGGCTACACCTTC. It is translated as CSVEDLGDGYTF.

This clone has just a few counts. The chain joins TRBV29-1 to TRBJ2-7; D tentatively reads TRBD1 or TRBD2 (6 bases each). Trimming took off 1 base at V and 9 bases at J, with 22 bases between the two ends. This CDR3 is 15 amino acids long. Germline assignment: CDR1 SQVTM and CDR2 ANQGSEA. This CDR3 reads CSVEVGVAREGGQYF. CDR3 nucleotides: TGCAGCGTTGAAGTAGGTGTCGCCCGAGAGGGGGGGCAGTACTTC.

This clone showed up just a few times. V usage is TRBV5-4 and J usage is TRBJ2-3; tentatively, D is TRBD1 (6 bases). The CDR3 has 15 residues. Trimming took 2 bases from V and 0 from J, leaving 10 bases between them. Per germline, CDR1 SGHNT and CDR2 YYREEE (reference sequence). The CDR3 sequence is CASSLTGTSTDTQYF. The CDR3 bases are TGTGCCAGCAGCTTAACAGGGACCAGCACAGATACGCAGTATTTT.

In this sample, this clone turned up a few times. The rearrangement uses TRBV2 and TRBJ2-1; 8 bases are shared with TRBD2. Germline CDR1 SNHLY, CDR2 FYNNEI. The CDR3 runs 14 residues. Unmatched junction bases numbered 5, after V lost 4 bases and J lost 6 bases. CDR3 sequence reads: CASSGLAGINEQFF. The CDR3, as DNA: TGTGCCAGCAGTGGGCTAGCGGGCATCAATGAGCAGTTCTTC.

The chain has TRBV18 and TRBJ2-7, with a tentative D call TRBD2 (6 bases). V lost 3 bases to trimming and J lost 0 bases, with 12 bases between them. Per germline, CDR1 KGHSH and CDR2 LQKENI. The CDR3 consists of 15 residues. CDR3 bases: TGTGCCAGCTCACCCCGAGGAGGGAGCTCCTACGAGCAGTACTTC. Residues: CASSPRGGSSYEQYF.

The chain is built from TRBV4-1 and TRBJ1-4; perhaps TRBD1 as D (6 bases). The germline V gene has CDR1 MGHRA and CDR2 YSYEKL. The V gene lost 0 bases and the J gene lost 7 bases, with 15 bases spanning the gap. This CDR3 has 16 residues. The CDR3 region has the DNA TGCGCCAGCAGCCAAGAAAAAAGGGGGGCTGGTGAAAAACTGTTTTTT. Its translation: CASSQEKRGAGEKLFF.

This rearrangement joins TRBV4-3 to TRBJ2-7; D possibly corresponds to TRBD2 (5 bases). The CDR3 runs 17 residues. The germline gives CDR1 LGHNA, CDR2 YSLEER. Trimming stripped 0 bases from V and 2 bases from J, with 17 bases between. The CDR3 is CASSQDPAAEVTYEQYF. In nucleotides, the CDR3 is TGCGCCAGCAGCCAAGACCCGGCCGCGGAGGTAACCTACGAGCAGTACTTC.

The chain joins TRBV4-2 to TRBJ1-2; 7 nucleotides align to TRBD1. CDR1 and CDR2 from the germline V gene are LGHNA and YNFKEQ. This CDR3 comprises 14 residues. With V trimmed by 0 bases and J by 7 bases, 5 bases remained unmatched. DNA of the CDR3: TGTGCCAGCAGCCAAGAGAGGGGGCTTGTTGGCTACACCTTC. Encoded protein: CASSQERGLVGYTF.

The rearrangement uses TRBV6-5 and TRBJ2-7; D ambiguous. The CDR3 has 13 residues. Trimming left V 7 bases short and J 0 bases short, with 10 bases between. CDR1 and CDR2 from the germline V gene are MNHEY and SVGAGI. The CDR3 loop is CASNRRASYEQYF. Written as DNA, the CDR3 is TGTGCCAGCAATAGAAGGGCCTCCTACGAGCAGTACTTC.

Notes on this clone: Other DNA sequences in the same sample also yield this CDR3. V gene TRBV11-2 combines with J gene TRBJ2-1; D gene ambiguous. The CDR3 runs to 12 residues. Germline lookup yields CDR1 SGHAT and CDR2 FQNNGV. Trimming shortened V by 2 bases and J by 7 bases, and 6 bases separated the two germline ends. CDR3 residues: CASSLIGNEQFF. The CDR3 DNA is TGTGCCAGCAGCTTAATAGGGAATGAGCAGTTCTTC. The variable domain in full, with the rest retrieved from reference TRBV11-2 and TRBJ2-1, is EAGVAQSPRYKIIEKRQSVAFWCNPISGHATLYWYQQILGQGPKLLIQFQNNGVVDDSQLPKDRFSAERLKGVDSTLKIQPAKLEDSAVYLCASSLIGNEQFFGPGTRLTVL.

As DNA, the CDR3 is TGTGCCAGCAGCTTGAGTGATCGGGCAGGGCCAGCTTTCTTT. It encodes CASSLSDRAGPAFF. J is TRBJ1-1 and V is TRBV5-4; tentatively, D is TRBD1 (5 bases). CDR1 is SGHNT, CDR2 YYREEE, per germline (reference sequence). Trimming cost V 1 base and J 10 bases, with 17 bases left between them. The CDR3 is 14 amino acids.

This clone was detected a few times. The V gene is TRBV25-1, the J gene TRBJ2-3; 9 bases map to TRBD2. The trim removed 2 bases at V and 3 bases at J, leaving 9 bases unmatched. CDR1 and CDR2 from the germline V gene are MGHDK and SYGVNS. The CDR3 totals 17 residues. CDR3 amino acids: CASSERTSGLATDTQYF. The CDR3 nucleotides are TGTGCCAGCAGTGAACGAACTAGCGGGTTGGCGACAGATACGCAGTATTTT.

The rearrangement uses TRBV2 and TRBJ2-7; D gene uncertain. Trimming left V 4 bases short and J 7 bases short, with 11 bases between. CDR1 and CDR2 (germline): SNHLY, FYNNEI. The CDR3 sequence is 12 residues long. CDR3 residues: CASSVTVLEQYF. The CDR3, as DNA: TGTGCCAGCAGTGTGACCGTTCTTGAGCAGTACTTC.

There are a few counts of this clone. The gene calls are TRBV27 and TRBJ2-7; D is perhaps TRBD2 (5 bases). V was trimmed by 4 bases and J by 7 bases, leaving 17 bases between them. Germline V gene lookup returns CDR1 MNHEY and CDR2 SMNVEV (reference sequence). CDR3 size: 14 residues. The CDR3 sequence is CASSSSGPSGEQYF. The CDR3 region has the DNA TGTGCCAGCAGTTCTTCCGGGCCCTCGGGGGAGCAGTACTTC.

This chain links TRBV5-1 with TRBJ2-5, with D possibly called TRBD1 or TRBD2 (5 bases each). CDR1 SGHRS and CDR2 YFSETQ come from the germline V gene. Trimming removed 3 bases at V and 5 bases at J, with 14 bases between. The CDR3 loop spans 14 amino acids. The CDR3 here is CASSSGQPGETQYF. The DNA for the CDR3 is TGCGCCAGCAGCTCGGGGCAGCCTGGCGAGACCCAGTACTTC.

This chain links TRBV29-1 with TRBJ2-7; a weak D match, TRBD1 (5 bases). This CDR3 spans 11 amino acids. V was cut by 6 bases and J by 5 bases, with 11 bases left in between. Germline-derived CDR1 and CDR2 are SQVTM and ANQGSEA. The CDR3 loop reads CSVSTGDEQYF. In DNA form, the CDR3 reads TGCAGCGTCTCTACAGGCGACGAGCAGTACTTC.

The chain links TRBV30 to TRBJ1-3, with TRBD1 matching over 10 bases. V shed 1 base, J shed 7 bases, and the junction held 13 bases outside the gene matches. CDR3 length: 17 amino acids. Germline loops: CDR1 GTSNPN, CDR2 SVGIG (reference sequence). Here the CDR3 DNA reads TGTGCCTGGAGTGATCGACCAGGACAGGGGGAGGTGAACACCATATATTTT. This sequence encodes CAWSDRPGQGEVNTIYF.

The sample holds a few counts of this clone. The rearrangement uses TRBV27 and TRBJ2-7; D possibly corresponds to TRBD1 (6 bases). Trimming took 6 bases from V and 6 from J, leaving 15 bases between them. Germline values: CDR1 MNHEY, CDR2 SMNVEV (reference sequence). This CDR3 comprises 13 residues. DNA for the CDR3: TGTGCCAGCAGCCTCTGGGACAAGGGCGAGCAGTACTTC. It translates to CASSLWDKGEQYF.

The chain has TRBV5-6 and TRBJ2-5, with D hard to call. CDR1 is SGHDT, CDR2 YYEEEE, per germline. The V end lost 0 bases, the J end lost 5 bases, and 2 bases lay between the germline ends. The CDR3 extends over 11 amino acids. The CDR3 nucleotides are TGTGCCAGCAGCTTGGACGAGACCCAGTACTTC. Translated, it gives CASSLDETQYF. Together with reference TRBV5-6 and TRBJ2-5, the CDR3 gives the full variable domain: DAGVTQSPTHLIKTRGQQVTLRCSPKSGHDTVSWYQQALGQGPQFIFQYYEEEERQRGNFPDRFSGHQFPNYSSELNVNALLLGDSALYLCASSLDETQYFGPGTRLLVL.

Written as DNA, the CDR3 is TGCGCCAGCAGCAAGGGACTAGCTCTCTACGAGCAGTACTTC. This encodes CASSKGLALYEQYF. The rearrangement uses TRBV5-1 and TRBJ2-7; 9 bases agree with TRBD2. Germline V lookup: CDR1 SGHRS, CDR2 YFSETQ. CDR3 length: 14 residues. V trimming: 4 bases; J trimming: 3 bases; junction bases outside the gene matches: 5.

The chain uses TRBV9 and TRBJ2-1, with 8 bases lining up with TRBD2. The V gene's germline CDR1 is SGDLS and CDR2 YYNGEE. The junction had 8 bases not matched to a gene; V was cut back by 4 bases and J by 5 bases. The CDR3 extends over 15 amino acids. The CDR3 spells CASSRTTSANNEQFF. In DNA, the CDR3 is TGTGCCAGCAGCCGAACGACTAGCGCCAACAATGAGCAGTTCTTC.

J is TRBJ1-4 and V is TRBV30; no reliable D call. CDR1 GTSNPN and CDR2 SVGIG come from the germline V gene (reference sequence). Trimming removed 0 bases from V and 8 bases from J, with 13 bases in between. The CDR3 runs 14 residues. The CDR3 DNA sequence: TGTGCCTGGAGTGTAATGCGGGGAGGGGAAAAACTGTTTTTT. It is translated as CAWSVMRGGEKLFF.

V usage is TRBV7-2 and J usage is TRBJ2-5; perhaps TRBD2 as D (5 bases). Germline CDR1 reads SGHTA; CDR2 reads FQGNSA. The CDR3 covers 13 residues. V lost 0 bases, J lost 3 bases, and 5 bases lay in between. The CDR3 here is CASSLAREETQYF. In DNA form, the CDR3 reads TGTGCCAGCAGCTTAGCGCGGGAAGAGACCCAGTACTTC.

The chain couples TRBV29-1 to TRBJ2-7; 8 bases are shared with TRBD1. The length of the CDR3 is 13 residues. Trimming took 5 bases from V and 4 from J; bases not matched to a gene: 7. Germline loops: CDR1 SQVTM, CDR2 ANQGSEA. The CDR3 spells CSVSGQDLYEQYF. The CDR3 DNA sequence: TGCAGCGTTTCGGGACAGGATCTTTACGAGCAGTACTTC.

This clone was seen only a few times. The gene calls are TRBV9 and TRBJ1-5; tentative D call: TRBD1 (5 bases). Germline loops: CDR1 SGDLS, CDR2 YYNGEE. The CDR3 is 13 amino acids. Trimming took 4 bases from V and 7 from J, leaving 12 bases between them. The CDR3 here is CASSPLGGQPQHF. The CDR3, as DNA: TGTGCCAGCAGCCCCCTCGGGGGGCAGCCCCAGCATTTT.